The T cell receptor (beta chain) described here comes from a study of T-cell reconstitution after alpha-beta-depleted transplantation in children. Germline V gives CDR1 SGDLS, CDR2 YYNGEE. The CDR3 length is 16 residues. Germline trimming cut 3 bases from V and 4 bases from J; bases unmatched to any gene: 11. Ten or more counts support this clonotype. As yet, its antigen is unknown. Unique molecular identifiers were incorporated during preparation of the TCRbeta library. TCRdb analysed the PCR reads with MiXCR anew, one entry per CDR3 protein. The table lists 330,000 or so distinct CDR3 sequences, around 7.1% of them singletons. General observations from the study: The authors attributed T-cell counts and diversity one year after transplant mostly to newly produced T cells. Several hundred expanded graft clones reportedly gave rise to the alpha-beta T cells present about two months after transplant. TCRbeta diversity was high at day 60 in some patients (a result of surviving recipient T cells and thymic progenitors).

This specimen was peripheral blood, taken 360 days after TCRalphabeta/CD19-depleted stem cell transplant. The V and J genes are TRBV9 and TRBJ2-3; 7 nucleotides align to TRBD2. The clonotype originates from a female patient aged 2-15 years who had a stem cell transplant for Fanconi anemia, so the T cells may come from the graft donor. Written as DNA, the CDR3 is TGTGCCAGCAGCGGGCCCCGGGACTACCTACCAGATACGCAGTATTTT. It codes for CASSGPRDYLPDTQYF.